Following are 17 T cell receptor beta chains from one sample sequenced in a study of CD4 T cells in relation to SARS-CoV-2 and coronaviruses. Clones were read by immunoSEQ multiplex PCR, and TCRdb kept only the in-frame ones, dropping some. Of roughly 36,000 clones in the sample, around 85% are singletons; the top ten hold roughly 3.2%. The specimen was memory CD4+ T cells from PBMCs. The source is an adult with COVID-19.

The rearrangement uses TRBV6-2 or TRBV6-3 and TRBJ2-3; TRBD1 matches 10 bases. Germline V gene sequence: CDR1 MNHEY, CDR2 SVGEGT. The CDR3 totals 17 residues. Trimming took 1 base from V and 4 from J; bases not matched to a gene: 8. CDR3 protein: CASSYLFRDRGSDTQYF. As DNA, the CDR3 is TGTGCCAGCAGTTACTTATTTCGGGACAGGGGCTCAGATACGCAGTATTTT.

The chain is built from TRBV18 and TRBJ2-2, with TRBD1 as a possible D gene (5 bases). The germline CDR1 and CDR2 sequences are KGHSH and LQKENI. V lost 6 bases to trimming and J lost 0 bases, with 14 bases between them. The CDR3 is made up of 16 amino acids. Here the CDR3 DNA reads TGTGCCAGCTCCAGCGACAGACCTTCGAACACCGGGGAGCTGTTTTTT. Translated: CASSSDRPSNTGELFF.

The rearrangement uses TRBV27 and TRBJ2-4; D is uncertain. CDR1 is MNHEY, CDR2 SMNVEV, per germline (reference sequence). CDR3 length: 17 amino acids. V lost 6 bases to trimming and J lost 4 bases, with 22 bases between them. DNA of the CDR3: TGTGCCAGCAGCTCCCATGGTTCGACGATAAGGAAAAACATTCAGTACTTC. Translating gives CASSSHGSTIRKNIQYF.

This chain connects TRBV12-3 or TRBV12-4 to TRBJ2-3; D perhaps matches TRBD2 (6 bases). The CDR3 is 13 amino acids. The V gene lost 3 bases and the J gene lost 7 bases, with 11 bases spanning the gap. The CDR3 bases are TGTGCCAGCAGTTTCAGGAGGGGAAATACGCAGTATTTT. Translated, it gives CASSFRRGNTQYF.

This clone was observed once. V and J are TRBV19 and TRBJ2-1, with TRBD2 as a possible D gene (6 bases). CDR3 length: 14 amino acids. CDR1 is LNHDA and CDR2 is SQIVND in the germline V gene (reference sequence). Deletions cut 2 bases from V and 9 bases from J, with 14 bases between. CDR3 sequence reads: CASSITSYETEQFF. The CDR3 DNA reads TGTGCCAGTAGTATAACTAGCTATGAAACTGAGCAGTTCTTC.

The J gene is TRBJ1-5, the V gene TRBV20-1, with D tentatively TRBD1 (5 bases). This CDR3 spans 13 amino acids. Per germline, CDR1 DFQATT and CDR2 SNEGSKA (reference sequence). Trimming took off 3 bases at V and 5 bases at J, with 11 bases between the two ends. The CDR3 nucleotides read TGCAGTGCTAGTCTTCAGGGAGATCAGCCCCAGCATTTT. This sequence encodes CSASLQGDQPQHF.

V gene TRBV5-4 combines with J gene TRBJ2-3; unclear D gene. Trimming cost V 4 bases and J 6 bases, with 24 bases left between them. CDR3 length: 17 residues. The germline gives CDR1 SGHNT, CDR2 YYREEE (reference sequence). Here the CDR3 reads CASSPRTGPARPDTQYF. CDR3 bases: TGTGCCAGCAGCCCCCGTACGGGTCCTGCCCGTCCCGATACGCAGTATTTT.

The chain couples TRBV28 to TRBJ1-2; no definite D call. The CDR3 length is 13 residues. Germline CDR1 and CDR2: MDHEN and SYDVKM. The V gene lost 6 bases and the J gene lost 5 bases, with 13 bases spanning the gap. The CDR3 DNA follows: TGTGCCAGCAGATCCTCTATACGGTATGGCTACACCTTC. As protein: CASRSSIRYGYTF.

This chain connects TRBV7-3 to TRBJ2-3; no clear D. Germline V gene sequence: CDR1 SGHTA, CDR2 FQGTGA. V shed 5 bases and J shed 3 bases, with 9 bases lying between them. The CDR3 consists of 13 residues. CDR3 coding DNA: TGTGCCAGCAGCCCCTCCCGAACAGATACGCAGTATTTT. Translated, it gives CASSPSRTDTQYF.

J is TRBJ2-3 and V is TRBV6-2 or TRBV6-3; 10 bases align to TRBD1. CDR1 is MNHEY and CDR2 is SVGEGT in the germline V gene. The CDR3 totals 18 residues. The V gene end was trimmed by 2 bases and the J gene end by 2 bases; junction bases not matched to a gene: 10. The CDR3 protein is CASSYDPEGQGLTDTQYF. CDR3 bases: TGTGCCAGCAGTTACGATCCGGAGGGACAGGGGCTCACAGATACGCAGTATTTT.

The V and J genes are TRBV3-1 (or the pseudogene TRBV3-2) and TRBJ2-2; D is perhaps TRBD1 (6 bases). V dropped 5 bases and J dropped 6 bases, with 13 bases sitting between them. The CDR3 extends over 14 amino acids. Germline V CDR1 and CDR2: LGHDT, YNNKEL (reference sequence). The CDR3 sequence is CASSSRDTSGELFF. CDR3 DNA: TGTGCCAGCAGCTCCCGGGACACCTCCGGGGAGCTGTTTTTT.

CDR3 region: CASTEGYNEQFF. CDR3 bases: TGTGCCAGCACGGAGGGGTACAATGAGCAGTTCTTC. The genes are TRBV11-2 and TRBJ2-1, with D tentatively TRBD2 (6 bases). The CDR3 is 12 residues long. Germline lookup yields CDR1 SGHAT and CDR2 FQNNGV. The germline V and J ends were trimmed by 7 bases and 4 bases, with 8 bases remaining between them.

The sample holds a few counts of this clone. The chain's CDR3 is CASSLDRAYEQYF. CDR3 sequence (DNA): TGCGCCAGCAGCTTGGACAGGGCTTACGAGCAGTACTTC. This sequence joins TRBV5-1 and TRBJ2-7, with D perhaps TRBD1 (6 bases). This CDR3 has 13 residues. Germline V lookup: CDR1 SGHRS, CDR2 YFSETQ. Trimming removed 0 bases at V and 4 bases at J, with 8 bases between. Together with reference TRBV5-1 and TRBJ2-7, the CDR3 gives the full variable domain: KAGVTQTPRYLIKTRGQQVTLSCSPISGHRSVSWYQQTPGQGLQFLFEYFSETQRNKGNFPGRFSGRQFSNSRSEMNVSTLELGDSALYLCASSLDRAYEQYFGPGTRLTVT.

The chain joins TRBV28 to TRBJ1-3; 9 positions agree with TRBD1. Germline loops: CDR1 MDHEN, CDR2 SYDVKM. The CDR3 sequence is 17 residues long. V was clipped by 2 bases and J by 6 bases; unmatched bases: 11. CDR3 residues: CASSLETGQGMENTIYF. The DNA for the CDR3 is TGTGCCAGCAGTTTAGAAACGGGACAGGGAATGGAAAACACCATATATTTT.

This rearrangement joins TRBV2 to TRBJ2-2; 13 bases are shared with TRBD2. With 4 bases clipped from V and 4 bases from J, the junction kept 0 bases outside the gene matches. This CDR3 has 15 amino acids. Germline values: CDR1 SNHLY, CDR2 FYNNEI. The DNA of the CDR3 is TGTGCCAGCAGTGGACTAGCGGGAGGCACCGGGGAGCTGTTTTTT. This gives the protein CASSGLAGGTGELFF. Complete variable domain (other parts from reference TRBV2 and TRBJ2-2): EPEVTQTPSHQVTQMGQEVILRCVPISNHLYFYWYRQILGQKVEFLVSFYNNEISEKSEIFDDQFSVERPDGSNFTLKIRSTKLEDSAMYFCASSGLAGGTGELFFGEGSRLTVL.

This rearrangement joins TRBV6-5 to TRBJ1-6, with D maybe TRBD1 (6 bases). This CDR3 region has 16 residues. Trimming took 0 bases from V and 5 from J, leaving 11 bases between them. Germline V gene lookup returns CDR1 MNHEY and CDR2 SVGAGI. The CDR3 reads CASSYSLGADNSPLHF. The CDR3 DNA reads TGTGCCAGCAGTTACTCGTTGGGGGCCGATAATTCACCCCTCCACTTT.

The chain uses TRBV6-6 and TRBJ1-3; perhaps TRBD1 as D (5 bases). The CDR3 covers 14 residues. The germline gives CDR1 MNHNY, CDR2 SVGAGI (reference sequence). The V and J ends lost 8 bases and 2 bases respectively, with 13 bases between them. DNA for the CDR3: TGTGCCAGCCACGCGCCGGGGGCTGGAAACACCATATATTTT. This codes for CASHAPGAGNTIYF.